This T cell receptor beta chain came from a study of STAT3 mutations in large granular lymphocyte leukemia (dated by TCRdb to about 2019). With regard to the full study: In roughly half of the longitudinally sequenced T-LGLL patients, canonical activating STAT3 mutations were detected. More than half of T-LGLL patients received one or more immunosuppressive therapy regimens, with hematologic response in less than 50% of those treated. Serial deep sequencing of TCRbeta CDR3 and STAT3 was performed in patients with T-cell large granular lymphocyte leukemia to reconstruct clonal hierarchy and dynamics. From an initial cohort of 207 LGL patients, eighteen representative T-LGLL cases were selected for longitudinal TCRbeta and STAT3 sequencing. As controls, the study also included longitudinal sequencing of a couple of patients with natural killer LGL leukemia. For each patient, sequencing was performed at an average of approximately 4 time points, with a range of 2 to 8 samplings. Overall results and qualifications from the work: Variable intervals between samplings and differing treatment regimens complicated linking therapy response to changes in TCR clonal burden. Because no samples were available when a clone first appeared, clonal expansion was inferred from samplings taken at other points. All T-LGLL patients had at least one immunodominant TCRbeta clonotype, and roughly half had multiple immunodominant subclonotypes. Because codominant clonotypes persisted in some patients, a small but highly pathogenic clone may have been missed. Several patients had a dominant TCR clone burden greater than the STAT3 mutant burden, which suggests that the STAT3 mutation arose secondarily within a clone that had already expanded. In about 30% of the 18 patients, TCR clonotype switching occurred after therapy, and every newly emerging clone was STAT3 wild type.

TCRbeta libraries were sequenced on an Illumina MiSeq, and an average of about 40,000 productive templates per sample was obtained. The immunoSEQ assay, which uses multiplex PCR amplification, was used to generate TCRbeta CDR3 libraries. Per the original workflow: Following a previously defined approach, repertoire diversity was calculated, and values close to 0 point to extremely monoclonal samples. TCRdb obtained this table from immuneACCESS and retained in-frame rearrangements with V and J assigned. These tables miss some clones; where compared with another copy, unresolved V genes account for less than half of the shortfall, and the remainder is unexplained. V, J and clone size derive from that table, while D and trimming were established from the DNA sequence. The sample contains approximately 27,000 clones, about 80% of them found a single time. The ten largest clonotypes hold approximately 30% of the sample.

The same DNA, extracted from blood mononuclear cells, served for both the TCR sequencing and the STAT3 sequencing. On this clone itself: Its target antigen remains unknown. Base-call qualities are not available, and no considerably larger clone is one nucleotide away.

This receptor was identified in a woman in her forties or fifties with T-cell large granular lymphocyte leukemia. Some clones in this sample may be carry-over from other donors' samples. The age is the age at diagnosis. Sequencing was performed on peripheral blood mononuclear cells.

The CDR3 region reads CASSPWTDLYEQYF. The DNA sequence is TGCGCCAGCAGCCCCTGGACAGACCTCTACGAGCAGTACTTC. The V gene is TRBV5-1 and the J gene is TRBJ2-7, with a weak D call of TRBD1 (6 bases match). V drops 4 bases and J drops 3 bases, leaving 14 bases in between. Inclusive of the bounding cysteine and phenylalanine, the CDR3 is 14 residues long. Only the CDR3 portion is preserved as DNA: 42 bases, with reading frame beginning at the first base. CDR1 is given as SGHRS and CDR2 as YFSETQ, both from the germline V gene.